These 21 T cell receptor beta chains were all obtained from the same sample, sequenced in a study of blood T cell repertoires in COVID-19. Method: immunoSEQ multiplex PCR; TCRdb's copy keeps in-frame clones and lacks some. The repertoire holds around 320,000 clones, approximately 90% seen once, with approximately 2.2% in the top ten. The sequenced sample consisted of peripheral blood. The receptors shown here come from a man younger than 35 with active or convalescent COVID-19.

The chain links TRBV28 to TRBJ2-4; no reliable D call. Looked up from germline, CDR1 is MDHEN and CDR2 is SYDVKM. CDR3 length: 16 residues. V shed 4 bases and J shed 0 bases, with 13 bases lying between them. CDR3 nucleotide sequence: TGTGCCAGCAGTTCTCCGACTGTGCTAGCCAAAAACATTCAGTACTTC. It translates to CASSSPTVLAKNIQYF.

This clone was observed a few times. The chain employs TRBV6-5 and TRBJ1-6; the match to TRBD1 covers 8 bases. V dropped 7 bases and J dropped 7; count of bases not matched to a gene: 9. CDR1 is MNHEY, CDR2 SVGAGI, per germline. The CDR3 totals 15 residues. CDR3 sequence reads: CASNTPGTGNSPLHF. DNA for the CDR3: TGTGCCAGCAACACCCCCGGGACAGGAAATTCACCCCTCCACTTT.

The CDR3 DNA reads as TGTGCCAGCTCATCAAGTCCGGGACTGAGTAATTCACCCCTCCACTTT. Its translation is CASSSSPGLSNSPLHF. This sequence joins TRBV18 and TRBJ1-6; D is possibly TRBD1 (5 bases). Germline V gene data show CDR1 as KGHSH and CDR2 as LQKENI. Trimming left V 5 bases short and J 6 bases short, with 17 bases between. This CDR3 region has 16 residues. Full variable domain (missing parts from reference TRBV18 and TRBJ1-6): NAGVMQNPRHLVRRRGQEARLRCSPMKGHSHVYWYRQLPEEGLKFMVYLQKENIIDESGMPKERFSAEFPKEGPSILRIQQVVRGDSAAYFCASSSSPGLSNSPLHFGNGTRLTVT.

The chain is built from TRBV7-2 and TRBJ1-3; weak D call: TRBD1 (5 bases). The CDR3 is made up of 15 amino acids. Germline CDR1 SGHTA, CDR2 FQGNSA. V lost 4 bases and J lost 3, with 13 bases in between. For the CDR3, the DNA is TGTGCCAGCAGCTCCCGGTGGGGGGGTGGAAACACCATATATTTT. Encoded protein: CASSSRWGGGNTIYF.

This chain links TRBV5-4 with TRBJ2-7, with D possibly matching TRBD2 (5 bases). The germline gives CDR1 SGHNT, CDR2 YYREEE (reference sequence). With 4 bases removed from V and 3 bases from J, the gap between germline ends came to 11 bases. CDR3 length: 13 residues. The CDR3 coding sequence is TGTGCCAGCAGCATTGGACGGGACTACGAGCAGTACTTC. Encoded protein: CASSIGRDYEQYF.

The rearrangement uses TRBV14 and TRBJ2-7, with 9 bases that match TRBD1. CDR3 length: 15 residues. Germline V CDR1 and CDR2: SGHDN, FVKESK. With 4 bases clipped from V and 3 bases from J, the junction kept 7 bases outside the gene matches. This CDR3 reads CASSPLWTGDYEQYF. The CDR3 DNA sequence: TGTGCCAGCAGCCCATTATGGACAGGGGACTACGAGCAGTACTTC.

The count of this clone is one. The V gene is TRBV15, the J gene TRBJ2-7, with 10 bases identical to TRBD1. Unmatched junction bases numbered 6, after V lost 4 bases and J lost 3 bases. Germline values: CDR1 LNHNV, CDR2 YYDKDF (reference sequence). The CDR3 length is 15 residues. The CDR3 spells CATSNGTGVRYEQYF. The CDR3 DNA reads as TGTGCCACCAGCAACGGGACAGGGGTTCGCTACGAGCAGTACTTC.

The chain employs TRBV12-2 and TRBJ1-1; TRBD1, as called in the table, went unchecked against the DNA. TRBV12-2 is assigned pseudogene status. This CDR3 comprises 20 residues. The CDR3, as DNA: TGTGCAAGTCGCTTAGATCTTGGGTTAGGGGGACGGTTTCGGGTGCCTGAAGCTTTCTTT. It is translated as CASRLDLGLGGRFRVPEAFF.

The J gene is TRBJ2-1, the V gene TRBV7-9; 8 nucleotides align to TRBD2. Losses at the gene ends were 0 bases for V and 4 bases for J; bases not matched to a gene: 8. The CDR3 runs to 17 residues. CDR1 and CDR2 (germline): SEHNR, FQNEAQ (reference sequence). The CDR3 loop is CASSLASGLAGYNEQFF. The CDR3 DNA sequence: TGTGCCAGCAGCTTAGCCTCTGGACTAGCCGGATACAATGAGCAGTTCTTC.

The chain links TRBV5-6 to TRBJ2-7; 8 bases line up with TRBD2. The CDR3 is made up of 15 amino acids. CDR1 and CDR2 from the germline V gene are SGHDT and YYEEEE. V lost 1 base to trimming and J lost 9 bases; unmatched junction nucleotides: 12. The CDR3 DNA sequence: TGTGCCAGCAGCTTGATTTTGGAGCGGGAGTTAGTGCAGTACTTC. Translated: CASSLILERELVQYF. The whole variable domain, filled in from reference TRBV5-6 and TRBJ2-7, reads DAGVTQSPTHLIKTRGQQVTLRCSPKSGHDTVSWYQQALGQGPQFIFQYYEEEERQRGNFPDRFSGHQFPNYSSELNVNALLLGDSALYLCASSLILERELVQYFGPGTRLTVT.

V is TRBV4-2 and J is TRBJ2-1; TRBD2 might be the D (6 bases). V lost 1 base and J 14 bases, leaving 15 bases between the germline ends. Germline CDR1 and CDR2: LGHNA and YNFKEQ. This CDR3 is built from 13 residues. The chain's CDR3 is CASSQVQTSSEFF. CDR3 in DNA: TGTGCCAGCAGCCAAGTCCAGACTAGTTCTGAGTTCTTC.

The V and J genes are TRBV2 and TRBJ2-7; D is perhaps TRBD2 (7 bases). Trimming shortened V by 1 base and J by 1 base, and 11 bases separated the two germline ends. There are 15 residues in the CDR3. Germline V gene lookup returns CDR1 SNHLY and CDR2 FYNNEI. CDR3 region: CASSEGRGLSYEQYF. The CDR3, as DNA: TGTGCCAGCAGTGAAGGGCGGGGGCTATCCTACGAGCAGTACTTC.

This clone is termed medium-sized. This chain links TRBV6-1 with TRBJ2-7, with D possibly being TRBD1 (7 bases). Germline-derived CDR1 and CDR2 are MNHNS and SASEGT. V was trimmed by 0 bases and J by 3 bases, leaving 12 bases between them. The CDR3 is made up of 15 amino acids. The CDR3 spells CASSEADREVYEQYF. The DNA for the CDR3 is TGTGCCAGCAGTGAAGCAGACAGGGAGGTCTACGAGCAGTACTTC.

This chain uses TRBV28 with TRBJ2-6, with D unclear. This CDR3 region has 15 residues. The V end lost 5 bases, the J end lost 2 bases, and 10 bases lay between the germline ends. Germline assignment: CDR1 MDHEN and CDR2 SYDVKM. The DNA of the CDR3 is TGTGCCAGCAGTAATACGGTCGCTGGGGCCAACGTCCTGACTTTC. It encodes CASSNTVAGANVLTF.

This clone appeared once. The V gene is TRBV7-9, the J gene TRBJ1-6; D call uncertain. Trimming removed 1 base at V and 10 bases at J, with 8 bases between. There are 13 residues in the CDR3. From germline, CDR1 is SEHNR and CDR2 FQNEAQ (reference sequence). This CDR3 reads CASSLDGDSPLHF. CDR3 nucleotide sequence: TGTGCCAGCAGCTTAGACGGAGACTCACCCCTCCACTTT.

This sequence joins TRBV28 and TRBJ2-5; D might be TRBD2 (6 bases). Trimming removed 5 bases at V and 4 bases at J, with 8 bases between. Looked up from germline, CDR1 is MDHEN and CDR2 is SYDVKM. This CDR3 region has 12 residues. DNA for the CDR3: TGTGCCAGCAGTGACGGGGGAGAGACCCAGTACTTC. Translated, it gives CASSDGGETQYF.

The V and J genes are TRBV6-6 and TRBJ1-5, with D maybe TRBD1 (5 bases). Per the germline V gene, CDR1 is MNHNY and CDR2 is SVGAGI (reference sequence). This CDR3 region has 16 residues. V was pared by 0 bases and J by 3 bases, with 12 bases between. CDR3 sequence reads: CASSYSNPTVNQPQHF. The CDR3 DNA reads as TGTGCCAGCAGTTACTCGAATCCGACAGTCAATCAGCCCCAGCATTTT.

A few counts support this clone. The rearrangement joins TRBV10-1 to TRBJ2-1; possible D gene TRBD2, 7 bases. CDR1 is WNHNN and CDR2 is SYGVQD in the germline V gene (reference sequence). CDR3 length: 15 amino acids. Trimming left V 5 bases short and J 5 bases short, with 16 bases between. This chain's CDR3 is CASSPIAGANNEQFF. As DNA, the CDR3 is TGCGCCAGCAGTCCAATTGCGGGGGCCAACAATGAGCAGTTCTTC.

The V and J genes are TRBV10-2 and TRBJ2-1; 7 nucleotides align to TRBD2. V shed 1 base and J 4 bases; nucleotides not matched to a gene: 7. From germline, CDR1 is WSHSY and CDR2 SAAADI. The CDR3 length is 16 residues. CDR3 sequence (DNA): TGCGCCAGCAGTGAGTTGAAGGGAGGGGTTTACAATGAGCAGTTCTTC. This codes for CASSELKGGVYNEQFF.

In this sample, this clone turned up a few times. This rearrangement joins TRBV7-9 to TRBJ2-1; D ambiguous. Between the trimmed V and J ends, which lost 3 bases and 3 bases, there was a span of 6 bases. CDR3 length: 13 residues. Germline lookup yields CDR1 SEHNR and CDR2 FQNEAQ (reference sequence). CDR3 nucleotide sequence: TGTGCCAGCAGCTTCAACAGCTACAATGAGCAGTTCTTC. Protein product: CASSFNSYNEQFF.

The chain employs TRBV25-1 and TRBJ1-1, with D unresolved. The CDR3 is 13 amino acids. Per the germline V gene, CDR1 is MGHDK and CDR2 is SYGVNS. V was cut by 1 base and J by 3 bases, with 6 bases left in between. CDR3 sequence: CASSEWGDTEAFF. As DNA, the CDR3 is TGTGCCAGCAGTGAATGGGGAGACACTGAAGCTTTCTTT.